A selection of T cell receptor beta chains follows, all from one sample in a study of OX40 agonist ivuxolimab in advanced cancers. The repertoire was sequenced with immunoSEQ multiplex PCR; TCRdb's copy has only in-frame clones and lacks some. The sample carries 9,000 to 15,000 clones, 85% to 90% recorded once. Material: CD4+ or CD8+ T cells sorted from blood, obtained in a trial of the OX40 agonist ivuxolimab. The receptors originated from an adult with an advanced solid tumor such as melanoma, head and neck, liver or kidney cancer. The CDR3 runs from the conserved cysteine through the conserved F or W. A D gene is named only where the DNA matches it firmly.

D gene	V gene	J gene	CDR3 protein
TRBD2	TRBV9	TRBJ2-1	CASSGLSGGTYNEQFF
TRBD2	TRBV27	TRBJ2-3	CASSLVASGALGDTQYF
NA	TRBV6-1	TRBJ1-5	CASSEEAWNQPQHF
NA	TRBV30	TRBJ1-2	CAWSPGRGLLGYTF
NA	TRBV7-9	TRBJ1-2	CASSYFGVSYGYTF
TRBD1	TRBV7-9	TRBJ2-1	CASRGQGVNNEQFF
NA	TRBV10-3	TRBJ1-1	CAIRSTVNTEAFF
TRBD1	TRBV7-9	TRBJ2-3	CASSLGQGGGTDTQYF
NA	TRBV7-9	TRBJ2-1	CASSLRVGTLYYNEQFF
NA	TRBV27	TRBJ1-4	CATCGGNEKLFF
NA	TRBV6-6	TRBJ1-1	CASSPGRVNTEAFF
TRBD2	TRBV10-3	TRBJ2-1	CAISESGGLAGSEQFF
NA	TRBV7-9	TRBJ2-2	CASSLAENTGELFF
NA	TRBV5-1	TRBJ1-1	CASSLWGSNTEAFF
NA	TRBV5-4	TRBJ2-2	CASSPPGRRNTGELFF
NA	TRBV5-5	TRBJ1-5	CASSLTENQPQHF
NA	TRBV5-5	TRBJ1-5	CASSGNVGTLRNQPQHF
TRBD1	TRBV2	TRBJ1-5	CASSEWTGNNQPQHF
NA	TRBV18	TRBJ2-1	CASSPLREWDNEQFF